The rows below give T cell receptor beta chains drawn from one sample of a study of Ad26.COV2.S vaccination and SARS-CoV-2 variants. TCRdb keeps only in-frame clones here, not all; method: immunoSEQ multiplex PCR. In the table there are over 450,000 clones, roughly nine tenths of which are singletons. The source material was peripheral blood, sampled in a trial of Ad26.COV2.S vaccine versus placebo. Every receptor here comes from a person aged 18-65 years who received the Ad26.COV2.S COVID-19 vaccine or a placebo. CDR3s include the opening cysteine and the closing phenylalanine or tryptophan.

TRBV20-1,TRBJ2-7,CSARDPYEQYF
TRBV28,TRBJ1-3,CASSFPVGRYRQGNTIYF
TRBV19,TRBJ2-3,CASISDEQTPDTQYF
TRBV20-1,TRBJ1-3,CSASKGNTIYF
TRBV19,TRBJ2-7,CASSKITSYEQYF
TRBV28,TRBJ1-4,CASSLNGQGLGEKLFF
TRBV5-8,TRBJ1-2,CASSFFRTALHGRYTF
TRBV9,TRBJ2-2,CASSVGLSGRGTGELFF
TRBV28,TRBJ2-5,CASREGRETQYF
TRBV4-3,TRBJ1-4,CASSQDTGQGAPNEKLFF
TRBV5-1,TRBJ2-1,CASSPTSGYYNEQFF
TRBV6-1,TRBJ2-1,CASSVFEGLSYNEQFF
TRBV18,TRBJ1-1,CASSPQGNTEAFF
TRBV6-1,TRBJ1-1,CASSDRGQGQAFF
TRBV18,TRBJ1-5,CASSPQGTGINQPQHF
TRBV13,TRBJ2-1,CASSFSGTGGGEQFF
TRBV19,TRBJ1-3,CASQGLPSGNTIYF
TRBV19,TRBJ1-5,CASSIWGRPDDQPQHF
TRBV4-3,TRBJ2-7,CASSQGHRDYGEQYF
TRBV3-1/TRBV3-2,TRBJ2-3,CASSQVGRPSTDTQYF
TRBV29-1,TRBJ2-5,CSVRRDSETQYF
TRBV7-2,TRBJ2-5,CASSSGQLKETQYF
TRBV5-1,TRBJ2-3,CASSLPGQSTDTQYF
TRBV9,TRBJ2-1,CASSGAPVSYNEQFF
TRBV19,TRBJ2-5,CASSMSFSRNNQETQYF
TRBV11-2,TRBJ1-2,CASSDSSGLHYGYTF
TRBV6-5,TRBJ1-2,CASSPNGPDGYTF
TRBV10-3,TRBJ2-7,CAIRGGSSYEQYF
TRBV18,TRBJ2-7,CASSRSGLGSYEQYF
TRBV24-1,TRBJ2-2,CATSDPGLPNTGELFF
TRBV6-6,TRBJ1-2,CASSYIGEGYGYTF
TRBV10-3,TRBJ1-1,CAISEVGQVEAFF
TRBV6-5,TRBJ2-3,CATSRELGGDTQYF
TRBV6-5,TRBJ2-1,CASTQGVWRNEQFF
TRBV27,TRBJ2-7,CASSLSRQLTYEQYF
TRBV30,TRBJ2-1,CAWSVRVPKQFF
TRBV15,TRBJ2-5,CATSRDRRRFGETQYF
TRBV7-2,TRBJ2-7,CASSNRPGTSGREQQYF
TRBV10-1,TRBJ2-7,CASSRTGYNGEQYF
TRBV29-1,TRBJ1-2,CSVADGGVGYTF
TRBV6-5,TRBJ1-3,CASSYDFPSSGNTIYF
TRBV6-5,TRBJ1-5,CASSYDGGGPQHF
TRBV4-2,TRBJ2-3,CASSQDTHTQYF
TRBV19,TRBJ2-6,CASSMTGTGANVLTF
TRBV10-3,TRBJ1-6,CAISESGGGTYNSPLHF
TRBV6-5,TRBJ2-5,CASSYVGLQETQYF
TRBV21-1,TRBJ1-5,CASLGTGYQPQHF
TRBV15,TRBJ1-1,CATSKGPTDEAFF
TRBV24-1,TRBJ2-2,CATSPPSSATGELFF